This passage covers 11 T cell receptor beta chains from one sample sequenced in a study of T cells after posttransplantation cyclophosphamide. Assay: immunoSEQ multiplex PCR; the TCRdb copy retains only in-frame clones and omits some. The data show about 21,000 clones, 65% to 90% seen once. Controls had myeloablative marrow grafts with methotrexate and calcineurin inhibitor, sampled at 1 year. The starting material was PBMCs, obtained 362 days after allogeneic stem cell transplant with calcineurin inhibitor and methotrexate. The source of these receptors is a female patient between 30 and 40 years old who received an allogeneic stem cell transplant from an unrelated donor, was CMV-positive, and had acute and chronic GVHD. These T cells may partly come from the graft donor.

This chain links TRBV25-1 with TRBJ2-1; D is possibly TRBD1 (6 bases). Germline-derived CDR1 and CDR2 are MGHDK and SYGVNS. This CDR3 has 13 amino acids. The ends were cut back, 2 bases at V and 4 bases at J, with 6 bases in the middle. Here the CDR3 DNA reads TGTGCCAGCAGTGAAGGGACATACAATGAGCAGTTCTTC. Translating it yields CASSEGTYNEQFF.

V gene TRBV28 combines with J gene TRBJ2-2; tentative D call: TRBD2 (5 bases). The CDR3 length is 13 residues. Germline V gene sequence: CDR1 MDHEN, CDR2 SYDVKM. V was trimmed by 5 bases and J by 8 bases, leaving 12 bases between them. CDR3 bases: TGTGCCAGCAGTATGGACCGGAGGGGGGAGCTGTTTTTT. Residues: CASSMDRRGELFF.

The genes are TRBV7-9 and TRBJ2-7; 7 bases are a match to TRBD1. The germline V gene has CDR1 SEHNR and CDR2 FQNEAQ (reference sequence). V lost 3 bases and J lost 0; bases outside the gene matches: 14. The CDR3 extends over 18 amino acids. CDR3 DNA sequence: TGTGCCAGCAGCTTCAACACAGGCCTGACAGGGTACTCCTACGAGCAGTACTTC. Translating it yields CASSFNTGLTGYSYEQYF.

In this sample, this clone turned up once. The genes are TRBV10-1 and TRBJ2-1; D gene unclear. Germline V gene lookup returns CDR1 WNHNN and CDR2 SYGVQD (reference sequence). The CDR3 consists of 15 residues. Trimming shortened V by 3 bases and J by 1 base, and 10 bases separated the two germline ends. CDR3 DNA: TGCGCCAGCAGTGAAACTCCCAGGTCCTACAATGAGCAGTTCTTC. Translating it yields CASSETPRSYNEQFF.

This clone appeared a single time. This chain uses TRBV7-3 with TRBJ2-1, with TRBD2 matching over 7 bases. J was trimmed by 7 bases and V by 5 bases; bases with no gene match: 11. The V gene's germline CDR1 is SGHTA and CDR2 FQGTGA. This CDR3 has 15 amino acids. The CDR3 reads CASSRSGTPGNEQFF. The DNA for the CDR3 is TGTGCCAGCAGCCGAAGCGGGACCCCAGGGAATGAGCAGTTCTTC.

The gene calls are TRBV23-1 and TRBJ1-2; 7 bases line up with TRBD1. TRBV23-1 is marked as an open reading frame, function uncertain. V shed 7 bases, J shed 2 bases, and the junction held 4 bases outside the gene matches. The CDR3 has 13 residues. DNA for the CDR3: TGCGCCAGCACTAAGGACAGGAACTATGGCTACACCTTC. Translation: CASTKDRNYGYTF.

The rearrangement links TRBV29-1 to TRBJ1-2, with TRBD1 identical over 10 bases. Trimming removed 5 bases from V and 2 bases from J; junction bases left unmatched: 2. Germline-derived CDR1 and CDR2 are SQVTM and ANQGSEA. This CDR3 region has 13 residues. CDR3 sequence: CSVRQGANYGYTF. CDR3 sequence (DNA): TGCAGCGTTCGACAGGGGGCGAACTATGGCTACACCTTC.

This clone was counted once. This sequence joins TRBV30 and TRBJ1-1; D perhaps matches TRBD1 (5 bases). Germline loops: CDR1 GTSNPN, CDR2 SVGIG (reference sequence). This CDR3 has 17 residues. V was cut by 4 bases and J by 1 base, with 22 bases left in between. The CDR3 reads CAWIPDPAGRPNTEAFF. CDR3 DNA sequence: TGTGCCTGGATCCCTGACCCAGCGGGACGGCCGAACACTGAAGCTTTCTTT. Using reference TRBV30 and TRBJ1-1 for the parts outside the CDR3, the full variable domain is SQTIHQWPATLVQPVGSPLSLECTVEGTSNPNLYWYRQAAGRGLQLLFYSVGIGQISSEVPQNLSASRPQDRQFILSSKKLLLSDSGFYLCAWIPDPAGRPNTEAFFGQGTRLTVV.

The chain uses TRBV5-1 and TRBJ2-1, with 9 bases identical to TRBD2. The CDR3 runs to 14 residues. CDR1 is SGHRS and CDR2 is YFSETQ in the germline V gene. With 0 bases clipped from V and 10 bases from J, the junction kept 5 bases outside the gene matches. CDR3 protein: CASSLVREGREQFF. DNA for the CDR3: TGCGCCAGCAGCTTGGTGCGGGAGGGCCGGGAGCAGTTCTTC. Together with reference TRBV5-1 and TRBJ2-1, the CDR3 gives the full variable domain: KAGVTQTPRYLIKTRGQQVTLSCSPISGHRSVSWYQQTPGQGLQFLFEYFSETQRNKGNFPGRFSGRQFSNSRSEMNVSTLELGDSALYLCASSLVREGREQFFGPGTRLTVL.

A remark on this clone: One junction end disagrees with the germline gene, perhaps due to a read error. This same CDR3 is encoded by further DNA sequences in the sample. CDR3 nucleotides: TGCGCCAGCAGCTCGCGACCCCAGGGAACTAATGAAAAACTATTTTTT. This translates into CASSSRPQGTNEKLFF. V usage is TRBV5-1 and J usage is TRBJ1-4; D is perhaps TRBD1 (5 bases). CDR1 SGHRS and CDR2 YFSETQ come from the germline V gene. The length of the CDR3 is 16 residues.

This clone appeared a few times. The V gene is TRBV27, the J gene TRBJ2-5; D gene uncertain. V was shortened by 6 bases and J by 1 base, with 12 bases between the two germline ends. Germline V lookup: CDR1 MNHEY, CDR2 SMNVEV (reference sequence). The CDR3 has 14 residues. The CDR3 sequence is CASRPWAVQETQYF. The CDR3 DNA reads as TGTGCCAGCAGACCGTGGGCAGTCCAAGAGACCCAGTACTTC.